A selection of T cell receptor beta chains follows, all from one sample in a study of blood T cell repertoires in COVID-19. Profiled with immunoSEQ multiplex PCR; TCRdb holds only in-frame clones, not every one. The sample has about 180,000 clones; under 90% are singletons. Sequenced input: peripheral blood. These receptors were collected from a person between 65 and 79 years old with COVID-19, enrolled during active disease. Both conserved end residues are part of each CDR3. The D gene is left open where the match is weak. Clone size is not always given. Where it is, it says once, few, many or a class for expanded clones.

cdr3_length,j_call,clone_size,v_call,d_call,cdr3_aa,cdr3_nt
15,TRBJ2-2,-,TRBV2,-,CASSVGGGLTGELFF,TGTGCCAGCAGTGTTGGGGGGGGCCTGACCGGGGAGCTGTTTTTT
13,TRBJ2-1,-,TRBV24-1,-,CATSDGALNEQFF,TGTGCCACCAGTGATGGGGCCCTCAACGAGCAGTTCTTC
15,TRBJ2-4,-,TRBV19,-,CASSIQGTNKNIQYF,TGTGCCAGTAGTATACAGGGAACGAACAAAAACATTCAGTACTTC
14,TRBJ1-4,-,TRBV24-1,-,CATIPLRVWEKLFF,TGTGCCACCATTCCCCTAAGAGTTTGGGAAAAACTGTTTTTT
16,TRBJ2-7,once,TRBV6-6,-,CASSSFRRLGGYEQYF,TGTGCCAGCAGTTCCTTCCGTCGACTTGGTGGGTACGAGCAGTACTTC
17,TRBJ1-1,-,TRBV15,TRBD1,CATSRDLGTGRNTEAFF,TGTGCCACCAGCAGAGATCTGGGGACAGGGAGGAACACTGAAGCTTTCTTT
15,TRBJ2-5,-,TRBV18,-,CASSPTGDWKETQYF,TGTGCCAGCTCTCCTACCGGGGACTGGAAGGAGACCCAGTACTTC
13,TRBJ2-3,-,TRBV19,-,CASSMRITDTQYF,TGTGCCAGTAGTATGAGGATCACAGATACGCAGTATTTT
16,TRBJ1-2,-,TRBV3-1/TRBV3-2,-,CASSQGSVLVAYGYTF,TGTGCCAGCAGCCAAGGATCAGTCCTAGTTGCTTATGGCTACACCTTC
15,TRBJ2-2,few,TRBV5-1,-,CASSLDTPGTGELFF,TGCGCCAGCAGCTTGGACACGCCGGGCACCGGGGAGCTGTTTTTT
16,TRBJ1-2,few,TRBV9,TRBD1,CASSVGWAGQSYGYTF,TGTGCCAGCAGCGTAGGTTGGGCGGGACAGAGCTATGGCTACACCTTC
19,TRBJ1-1,-,TRBV5-1,-,CASSLARVTGANMNTEAFF,TGCGCCAGCAGCTTGGCCCGTGTGACAGGCGCAAATATGAACACTGAAGCTTTCTTT
15,TRBJ2-1,-,TRBV15,-,CATSRDAGRAYEQFF,TGTGCCACCAGCAGAGATGCGGGACGGGCCTATGAGCAGTTCTTC
15,TRBJ2-1,-,TRBV1,-,CTSSPHDRAYNEQFF,TGCACCAGCAGCCCACACGACAGGGCCTACAATGAGCAGTTCTTC
12,TRBJ1-2,-,TRBV2,-,CASSAAGTGYTF,TGTGCCAGCAGTGCGGCAGGTACCGGCTACACCTTC
16,TRBJ2-3,-,TRBV9,TRBD1,CASSPRTGGSTDTQYF,TGTGCCAGCAGCCCCCGGACAGGGGGGAGCACAGATACGCAGTATTTT
15,TRBJ2-1,-,TRBV5-1,TRBD2,CASSYGLAGDNEQFF,TGCGCCAGCAGCTACGGACTAGCGGGGGACAATGAGCAGTTCTTC
15,TRBJ1-5,-,TRBV6-6,-,CASRSERGSNQPQHF,TGTGCCAGCAGGTCTGAGAGGGGGAGCAATCAGCCCCAGCATTTT
16,TRBJ1-6,-,TRBV4-3,TRBD1,CASSQRLQGATSPLHF,TGCGCCAGCAGCCAGAGACTACAGGGGGCCACCTCACCCCTCCACTTT
14,TRBJ1-2,-,TRBV3-1/TRBV3-2,-,CASSQLSGSDGYTF,TGTGCCAGCAGCCAACTCTCAGGGTCGGATGGCTACACCTTC
20,TRBJ1-5,-,TRBV27,-,CASSLYSRIGRDLGNQPQHF,TGTGCCAGCAGTTTATATAGTAGGATTGGGCGCGATTTGGGCAATCAGCCCCAGCATTTT
15,TRBJ2-5,-,TRBV7-9,TRBD2,CASSSGLAGLETQYF,TGTGCCAGCAGCTCGGGACTAGCGGGACTGGAGACCCAGTACTTC
15,TRBJ1-5,-,TRBV2,-,CASNAGGYTNQPQHF,TGTGCCAGTAACGCCGGGGGATATACTAATCAGCCCCAGCATTTT
16,TRBJ1-2,-,TRBV3-1/TRBV3-2,-,CASSQDSGFRGYGYTF,TGTGCCAGCAGCCAAGATTCAGGATTTAGGGGCTATGGCTACACCTTC
15,TRBJ2-5,-,TRBV3-1/TRBV3-2,-,CASSQMTVTQETQYF,TGTGCCAGCAGCCAAATGACAGTCACCCAAGAGACCCAGTACTTC
14,TRBJ1-1,-,TRBV19,TRBD1,CASRPGQMNTEAFF,TGTGCCAGTAGACCGGGACAGATGAACACTGAAGCTTTCTTT
15,TRBJ2-3,-,TRBV7-6,TRBD2,CASSSGLAGTDTQYF,TGTGCCAGCAGCTCAGGACTAGCGGGCACAGATACGCAGTATTTT
15,TRBJ2-7,-,TRBV25-1,TRBD2,CASSGTSGSSYEQYF,TGTGCCAGCAGTGGGACTAGCGGGAGCTCCTACGAGCAGTACTTC
15,TRBJ2-5,-,TRBV15,TRBD2,CATSDPRGGGETQYF,TGTGCCACCAGCGACCCCCGGGGCGGGGGGGAGACCCAGTACTTC
13,TRBJ2-7,-,TRBV10-2,TRBD1,CATRTGPSYEQYF,TGCGCCACCCGGACAGGGCCATCCTACGAGCAGTACTTC
13,TRBJ1-2,-,TRBV19,-,CASSQGSGYGYTF,TGTGCCAGTAGCCAGGGGTCTGGGTATGGCTACACCTTC
15,TRBJ1-6,-,TRBV5-5,TRBD1,CASSLPPQGGSPLHF,TGTGCCAGCAGCTTGCCCCCCCAGGGGGGATCACCCCTCCACTTT
15,TRBJ2-3,-,TRBV9,-,CASSPTSLITDTQYF,TGTGCCAGCAGCCCGACTAGTTTAATAACAGATACGCAGTATTTT
14,TRBJ1-4,once,TRBV6-5,-,CASSWTPTNEKLFF,TGTGCCAGCAGTTGGACACCCACTAATGAAAAACTGTTTTTT
15,TRBJ1-4,few,TRBV7-9,TRBD1,CASSLLAGGGEKLFF,TGTGCCAGCAGCTTATTGGCAGGGGGCGGGGAAAAACTGTTTTTT
16,TRBJ2-3,-,TRBV24-1,-,CATSDLARGSTDTQYF,TGTGCCACCAGTGATTTAGCGCGCGGGAGCACAGATACGCAGTATTTT
16,TRBJ2-5,-,TRBV27,TRBD2,CASSSTSGRAQETQYF,TGTGCCAGCAGTTCAACTAGCGGGAGGGCCCAAGAGACCCAGTACTTC
15,TRBJ2-3,once,TRBV10-3,TRBD2,CAISGLAGGTDTQYF,TGTGCCATCAGTGGACTAGCGGGAGGCACAGATACGCAGTATTTT
15,TRBJ1-5,once,TRBV27,-,CASILIQGFNQPQHF,TGTGCCAGCATTTTGATACAGGGATTTAATCAGCCCCAGCATTTT
13,TRBJ2-7,large,TRBV27,TRBD1,CASRTGAVSEQYF,TGTGCCAGCCGGACAGGGGCGGTGTCCGAGCAGTACTTC